The 32 T cell receptor beta chains below were found in one sample sequenced in a study of human T cells and chemical hapten exposure (dated by TCRdb to the early 2020s). The time point label for this specimen denotes: pre-sensitization, week 0. Sample treatment or condition, as interpreted from the label and publication: therapeutic diphenylcyclopropenone sensitization with weekly scalp DPC. The library was produced with RACE. The instrument was a NextSeq 500. The public sequencing data were trimmed at Q25 with fastp and processed into clonotypes with MiXCR by TCRdb, which kept only in-frame beta chains. For every CDR3 protein sequence, its rows merge into one entry that carries the most common genes and DNA. Within this sample are under 110,000 distinct CDR3 sequences, with less than 15% of them counted one time only. The ten biggest clones cover 1.6% of the sample. Sample: whole blood, taken in connection with sensitization to the hapten diphenylcyclopropenone (DPC). All receptors derive from a woman aged 45 to 65 with alopecia areata. Some clones in this sample may be carry-over from other donors' samples.

The chain has TRBV7-9 and TRBJ2-7, with D unresolved. The ends were cut back, 4 bases at V and 6 bases at J, with 10 bases in the middle. In germline, CDR1 is SEHNR, CDR2 FQNEAQ (reference sequence). The CDR3 sequence is 12 residues long. The DNA of the CDR3 is TGTGCCAGCAGCTCTGGTCGTATCGAGCAGTACTTC. Its translation: CASSSGRIEQYF. Supplemented by reference TRBV7-9 and TRBJ2-7, the full variable domain reads DTGVSQNPRHKITKRGQNVTFRCDPISEHNRLYWYRQTLGQGPEFLTYFQNEAQLEKSRLLSDRFSAERPKGSFSTLEIQRTEQGDSAMYLCASSSGRIEQYFGPGTRLTVT.

This clonotype turned up a few times. The chain couples TRBV28 to TRBJ2-3; no clear D gene. CDR1 and CDR2 from the germline V gene are MDHEN and SYDVKM. There are 11 residues in the CDR3. Trimming pared 6 bases from V and 11 bases from J, leaving 12 bases between. The CDR3 nucleotides are TGTGCCAGCAGCGCCCTATATATGCAGTATTTT. Translation gives CASSALYMQYF.

This clonotype was counted a few times. This chain links TRBV28 with TRBJ2-3, with D unclear. The germline V and J ends were trimmed by 6 bases and 2 bases, with 6 bases remaining between them. Per germline, CDR1 MDHEN and CDR2 SYDVKM. The CDR3 sequence is 12 residues long. DNA for the CDR3: TGTGCCAGCAGGGGGAACACAGATACGCAGTATTTT. Translated: CASRGNTDTQYF.

The chain uses TRBV20-1 and TRBJ2-2; D call uncertain. The germline V gene encodes CDR1 DFQATT and CDR2 SNEGSKA (reference sequence). The CDR3 totals 15 residues. V was trimmed by 5 bases and J by 0 bases, leaving 13 bases between them. The CDR3 loop is CSAPTEDTNTGELFF. CDR3 DNA: TGCAGTGCTCCGACGGAAGATACGAACACCGGGGAGCTGTTTTTT.

This clonotype was detected a few times. This CDR3 is CASSLEGGWQAFF. CDR3 DNA: TGTGCCAGCAGCTTAGAAGGAGGGTGGCAAGCTTTCTTT. The chain is built from TRBV7-9 and TRBJ1-1; no clear D. This CDR3 has 13 residues. Trimming stripped 1 base from V and 9 bases from J, with 12 bases between. Germline V CDR1 and CDR2: SEHNR, FQNEAQ (reference sequence).

This clonotype came up a few times. The chain employs TRBV11-2 and TRBJ1-6; D is undetermined. Germline CDR1 reads SGHAT; CDR2 reads FQNNGV. V was shortened by 5 bases and J by 9 bases, with 8 bases between the two germline ends. This CDR3 is 12 amino acids long. Here the CDR3 DNA reads TGTGCCAGCAGCGGGTCGGGTTCACCCCTCCACTTT. Protein product: CASSGSGSPLHF.

This clonotype was seen many times. The rearrangement uses TRBV27 and TRBJ1-5, with D maybe TRBD1 (6 bases). This CDR3 region has 14 residues. The germline CDR1 and CDR2 sequences are MNHEY and SMNVEV (reference sequence). The V gene lost 5 bases and the J gene lost 7 bases, with 15 bases spanning the gap. CDR3 region: CASSVAGAWQPQHF. The CDR3 nucleotides are TGTGCCAGCAGTGTGGCGGGGGCATGGCAGCCCCAGCATTTT.

The chain employs TRBV18 and TRBJ2-5, with D tentatively TRBD1 or TRBD2 (5 bases each). The CDR3 contains 14 residues. CDR1 is KGHSH and CDR2 is LQKENI in the germline V gene. Trimming took off 3 bases at V and 2 bases at J, with 10 bases between the two ends. As DNA, the CDR3 is TGTGCCAGCTCACCGACCGGGACGCAAGAGACCCAGTACTTC. This gives the protein CASSPTGTQETQYF. The variable domain in full, with the rest retrieved from reference TRBV18 and TRBJ2-5, is NAGVMQNPRHLVRRRGQEARLRCSPMKGHSHVYWYRQLPEEGLKFMVYLQKENIIDESGMPKERFSAEFPKEGPSILRIQQVVRGDSAAYFCASSPTGTQETQYFGPGTRLLVL.

This clonotype has a single count. The rearrangement links TRBV11-2 to TRBJ2-1; no reliable D call. There are 14 residues in the CDR3. Germline values: CDR1 SGHAT, CDR2 FQNNGV. V dropped 2 bases and J dropped 6 bases, with 11 bases sitting between them. CDR3 nucleotide sequence: TGTGCCAGCAGCTTATCCTCTTACCGCAATGAGCAGTTCTTC. It translates to CASSLSSYRNEQFF. Combining the CDR3 with reference TRBV11-2 and TRBJ2-1 gives the whole variable domain EAGVAQSPRYKIIEKRQSVAFWCNPISGHATLYWYQQILGQGPKLLIQFQNNGVVDDSQLPKDRFSAERLKGVDSTLKIQPAKLEDSAVYLCASSLSSYRNEQFFGPGTRLTVL.

This clonotype appeared many times. The chain is built from TRBV12-3 or TRBV12-4 and TRBJ1-6; D gene uncertain. The CDR3 is 16 amino acids. The V and J ends lost 5 bases and 0 bases respectively, with 11 bases between them. CDR3 amino acids: CASSNPKASYNSPLHF. The CDR3 DNA is TGTGCCAGCAGTAACCCGAAGGCCTCCTATAATTCACCCCTCCACTTT.

J is TRBJ1-5 and V is TRBV29-1, with D perhaps matching TRBD1 (5 bases). The length of the CDR3 is 14 residues. Trimming removed 6 bases from V and 3 bases from J, with 15 bases in between. Germline V gene lookup returns CDR1 SQVTM and CDR2 ANQGSEA. CDR3 residues: CSVVSGNLNQPQHF. The CDR3 nucleotides read TGCAGCGTCGTTTCAGGGAACCTCAATCAGCCCCAGCATTTT.

This clonotype has a handful of counts. CDR3 sequence: CASREEYTQYF. Written as DNA, the CDR3 is TGTGCCAGCAGGGAGGAGTATACGCAGTATTTT. The rearrangement uses TRBV6-6 and TRBJ2-3, with D possibly matching TRBD2 (5 bases). V was cut by 6 bases and J by 7 bases, with 8 bases left in between. Looked up from germline, CDR1 is MNHNY and CDR2 is SVGAGI (reference sequence). The CDR3 covers 11 residues.

This clonotype was recorded a few times. The rearrangement joins TRBV3-1 to TRBJ1-6, with 7 positions matching TRBD1. After removal of 1 base from V and 4 bases from J, the junction contained 10 bases not matched to a gene. The CDR3 is made up of 18 amino acids. CDR1 LGHDT and CDR2 YNNKEL come from the germline V gene (reference sequence). CDR3 region: CASSQGLRQGHYNSPLHF. CDR3 DNA sequence: TGTGCCAGCAGCCAAGGGCTGAGACAGGGCCATTATAATTCACCCCTCCACTTT.

The chain employs TRBV28 and TRBJ2-3; a possible D gene is TRBD2 (5 bases). Germline V gene lookup returns CDR1 MDHEN and CDR2 SYDVKM. Between the trimmed V and J ends, which lost 3 bases and 2 bases, there was a span of 12 bases. The CDR3 sequence is 15 residues long. As DNA, the CDR3 is TGTGCCAGCAGTTTCCGAGACTACCTCACAGATACGCAGTATTTT. This gives the protein CASSFRDYLTDTQYF.

The chain combines TRBV5-5 with TRBJ2-7, with D tentatively TRBD2 (6 bases). Germline V gives CDR1 SGHKS, CDR2 YYEKEE (reference sequence). CDR3 length: 15 residues. V was clipped by 4 bases and J by 7 bases, with 21 bases between them. The CDR3 DNA is TGTGCCAGCAGCCTTCGACTAGTAGGGACGGGGGAGCAGTACTTC. This sequence encodes CASSLRLVGTGEQYF.

Many counts were recorded for this clonotype. The chain's CDR3 is CASTMGQNYGYTF. The CDR3 DNA follows: TGTGCCAGCACTATGGGACAGAACTATGGCTACACCTTC. The chain uses TRBV28 and TRBJ1-2; 7 bases agree with TRBD1. The ends lost 7 bases at V and 2 bases at J; junction bases unmatched: 4. Germline CDR1 and CDR2: MDHEN and SYDVKM. This CDR3 is built from 13 residues.

In this sample, this clonotype turned up a few times. The chain joins TRBV18 to TRBJ2-3; 8 bases agree with TRBD2. J gave up 3 bases and V 3 bases, and 11 bases lay outside the gene matches. CDR3 length: 17 amino acids. Germline values: CDR1 KGHSH, CDR2 LQKENI. CDR3 region: CASSPILLAVLTDTQYF. DNA of the CDR3: TGTGCCAGCTCACCTATTCTACTAGCGGTGCTAACAGATACGCAGTATTTT. Based on the CDR3 plus reference TRBV18 and TRBJ2-3, the full variable domain is NAGVMQNPRHLVRRRGQEARLRCSPMKGHSHVYWYRQLPEEGLKFMVYLQKENIIDESGMPKERFSAEFPKEGPSILRIQQVVRGDSAAYFCASSPILLAVLTDTQYFGPGTRLTVL.

This clonotype has only a few counts. The chain joins TRBV20-1 to TRBJ1-5; D gene uncertain. V was cut by 2 bases and J by 0 bases, with 5 bases left in between. The V gene's germline CDR1 is DFQATT and CDR2 SNEGSKA (reference sequence). The CDR3 contains 13 residues. The CDR3 is CSARQHSNQPQHF. CDR3 in DNA: TGCAGTGCTAGACAGCATAGCAATCAGCCCCAGCATTTT.

The table lists this clonotype with many counts. The rearrangement links TRBV10-3 to TRBJ2-3, with 7 positions matching TRBD1. CDR1 is ENHRY, CDR2 SYGVKD, per germline. J gave up 4 bases and V 2 bases, and 3 bases lay outside the gene matches. The CDR3 sequence is 14 residues long. The CDR3 sequence: CAISERQGADTQYF. The CDR3 region has the DNA TGTGCCATCAGTGAGCGACAGGGCGCAGATACGCAGTATTTT.

Only a few counts were recorded for this clonotype. The chain joins TRBV7-9 to TRBJ2-5, with 14 bases that match TRBD2. Germline-derived CDR1 and CDR2 are SEHNR and FQNEAQ (reference sequence). There are 17 residues in the CDR3. With V trimmed by 5 bases and J by 0 bases, 5 bases remained unmatched. The CDR3 DNA reads as TGTGCCAGCAGCCCCCGGACTAGCGGGAGGTACCAAGAGACCCAGTACTTC. This sequence encodes CASSPRTSGRYQETQYF.

The chain carries TRBV3-1 and TRBJ2-1, with D uncertain. This CDR3 has 13 amino acids. The germline V gene has CDR1 LGHDT and CDR2 YNNKEL (reference sequence). Trimming removed 5 bases at V and 0 bases at J, with 5 bases between. For the CDR3, the DNA is TGTGCCAGCAGCAGGAACTCCTACAATGAGCAGTTCTTC. The encoded protein is CASSRNSYNEQFF.

There are many counts of this clonotype. The J gene is TRBJ1-1, the V gene TRBV14; 7 bases agree with TRBD1. J lost 0 bases, V lost 6 bases, and 7 bases had no gene match. This CDR3 has 15 amino acids. CDR1 and CDR2 (germline): SGHDN, FVKESK. The CDR3 DNA sequence: TGTGCCAGCAGACCGACAGGGCTTGTGAACACTGAAGCTTTCTTT. Its translation: CASRPTGLVNTEAFF. Looking up the rest from reference TRBV14 and TRBJ1-1 gives the full variable domain: EAGVTQFPSHSVIEKGQTVTLRCDPISGHDNLYWYRRVMGKEIKFLLHFVKESKQDESGMPNNRFLAERTGGTYSTLKVQPAELEDSGVYFCASRPTGLVNTEAFFGQGTRLTVV.

This chain links TRBV5-1 with TRBJ1-2; D gene ambiguous. This CDR3 spans 14 amino acids. Germline CDR1 reads SGHRS; CDR2 reads YFSETQ. V lost 5 bases and J 6 bases, leaving 17 bases between the germline ends. The CDR3 region is CASSNGEGPDGYTF. CDR3 nucleotide sequence: TGCGCCAGCAGTAACGGCGAGGGCCCCGATGGCTACACCTTC.

This clonotype was seen more than once but under ten times. The chain joins TRBV5-5 to TRBJ2-7; perhaps TRBD2 as D (6 bases). Looked up from germline, CDR1 is SGHKS and CDR2 is YYEKEE (reference sequence). V was trimmed by 6 bases and J by 4 bases, leaving 20 bases between them. This CDR3 is built from 15 residues. This CDR3 reads CASTLAGGASYEQYF. The CDR3 bases are TGTGCCAGCACCCTCGCCGGGGGAGCCTCGTACGAGCAGTACTTC.

This clonotype was detected only a few times. The J gene is TRBJ2-1, the V gene TRBV7-9; D gene ambiguous. This CDR3 is built from 12 residues. The germline V gene has CDR1 SEHNR and CDR2 FQNEAQ (reference sequence). The V end lost 6 bases, the J end lost 14 bases, and 17 bases lay between the germline ends. The CDR3 protein is CASRFGQAKEFF. CDR3 coding DNA: TGTGCCAGCAGATTTGGTCAGGCAAAGGAGTTCTTC.

The chain links TRBV18 to TRBJ2-3, with 7 bases aligning to TRBD2. The trim removed 0 bases at V and 1 base at J, leaving 1 base unmatched. The germline gives CDR1 KGHSH, CDR2 LQKENI. The length of the CDR3 is 15 residues. CDR3 protein: CASSPPREGTDTQYF. The CDR3 DNA sequence: TGTGCCAGCTCACCACCCCGGGAGGGCACAGATACGCAGTATTTT.

This sequence joins TRBV5-1 and TRBJ2-1; 9 nucleotides agree with TRBD2. With 3 bases clipped from V and 1 base from J, the junction kept 2 bases outside the gene matches. The CDR3 consists of 15 residues. In germline, CDR1 is SGHRS, CDR2 YFSETQ. CDR3 coding DNA: TGCGCCAGCAGCTATACTAGCGGGTCCTACAATGAGCAGTTCTTC. Encoded protein: CASSYTSGSYNEQFF. Using reference TRBV5-1 and TRBJ2-1 for the parts outside the CDR3, the full variable domain is KAGVTQTPRYLIKTRGQQVTLSCSPISGHRSVSWYQQTPGQGLQFLFEYFSETQRNKGNFPGRFSGRQFSNSRSEMNVSTLELGDSALYLCASSYTSGSYNEQFFGPGTRLTVL.

This clonotype was recorded at least ten times. The V and J genes are TRBV5-1 and TRBJ1-1, with D hard to call. The length of the CDR3 is 12 residues. Trimming shortened V by 4 bases and J by 8 bases, and 12 bases separated the two germline ends. CDR1 is SGHRS and CDR2 is YFSETQ in the germline V gene. CDR3 amino acids: CASSRGDLEAFF. Written as DNA, the CDR3 is TGCGCCAGCAGCCGAGGAGACCTCGAAGCTTTCTTT. Full variable domain (rest looked up from reference TRBV5-1 and TRBJ1-1): KAGVTQTPRYLIKTRGQQVTLSCSPISGHRSVSWYQQTPGQGLQFLFEYFSETQRNKGNFPGRFSGRQFSNSRSEMNVSTLELGDSALYLCASSRGDLEAFFGQGTRLTVV.

The sample holds a few counts of this clonotype. The J gene is TRBJ2-5, the V gene TRBV5-1; 9 bases are a match to TRBD2. V shed 6 bases, J shed 4 bases, and the junction held 7 bases outside the gene matches. Germline lookup yields CDR1 SGHRS and CDR2 YFSETQ. The CDR3 is 14 residues long. Written as DNA, the CDR3 is TGCGCCAGCACGGCGGGAGGGCGACGAGAGACCCAGTACTTC. Translated, it gives CASTAGGRRETQYF.

The chain has TRBV11-2 and TRBJ2-3, with TRBD2 as a possible D gene (6 bases). The germline V gene has CDR1 SGHAT and CDR2 FQNNGV. Trimming shortened V by 5 bases and J by 0 bases, and 15 bases separated the two germline ends. The length of the CDR3 is 16 residues. The CDR3 bases are TGTGCCAGCAGCCTAAAACCGGGACTTAGCACAGATACGCAGTATTTT. Protein: CASSLKPGLSTDTQYF.

V is TRBV10-2 and J is TRBJ1-1, with D uncertain. CDR3 length: 15 residues. Germline V gives CDR1 WSHSY, CDR2 SAAADI. V was cut by 5 bases and J by 3 bases, with 16 bases left in between. CDR3 region: CASSSYQTSDTEAFF. The CDR3 DNA follows: TGCGCCAGCAGTTCCTACCAGACATCGGACACTGAAGCTTTCTTT.

The sample holds many counts of this clonotype. The chain links TRBV13 to TRBJ1-4, with TRBD1 as a possible D gene (5 bases). Trimming left V 5 bases short and J 4 bases short, with 11 bases between. The CDR3 sequence is 14 residues long. Germline-derived CDR1 and CDR2 are PRHDT and FYEKMQ (reference sequence). The DNA of the CDR3 is TGTGCCAGCAGCCAAACGGGACTTAATGAAAAACTGTTTTTT. This translates into CASSQTGLNEKLFF.